This is a list of T cell receptor beta chains from one sample in a study of beta chain features in type 1 diabetes. Clones were read by immunoSEQ multiplex PCR, and TCRdb kept only the in-frame ones, dropping some. Of hundreds of thousands of clones listed, around 15% were seen once; the top ten hold less than 0.025%. Material for sequencing was naive CD4+ T cells from blood. These TCRs come from a man aged 18-30 years with type 1 diabetes. Each CDR3 is given with its conserved first and last residue. A D gene is named only where the DNA matches it firmly. Size is stated for part of the rows, as once, few or many counts, or as a class when the clone is expanded.

clone_size,d_call,j_call,v_call,cdr3_nt,cdr3_aa
few,.,TRBJ2-1,TRBV29-1,TGCAGCGTGGAGCTCAGGGGAATCTACAATGAGCAGTTCTTC,CSVELRGIYNEQFF
few,.,TRBJ1-2,TRBV18,TGTGCCAGCTCACAGGACTCCCCGCACAACTATGGCTACACCTTC,CASSQDSPHNYGYTF
few,.,TRBJ1-2,TRBV29-1,TGCAGCGTTGAAGAAGTCAGCGTCTATGGCTACACCTTC,CSVEEVSVYGYTF
.,.,TRBJ1-5,TRBV10-3,TGTGCCATCAGTGAGGGAGGGACGGCCCGTGGCAATCAGCCCCAGCATTTT,CAISEGGTARGNQPQHF
.,.,TRBJ1-3,TRBV6-5,TGTGCCAGCAGGGATGGGGGGAACTCTGGAAACACCATATATTTT,CASRDGGNSGNTIYF
few,TRBD1,TRBJ2-6,TRBV29-1,TGCAGCGTACAGGGGGCCAGAAGATCTGGGGCCAACGTCCTGACTTTC,CSVQGARRSGANVLTF
once,.,TRBJ1-1,TRBV5-1,TGCGCCAGCAGCCCCCAAGGGCACTTGAACACTGAAGCTTTCTTT,CASSPQGHLNTEAFF
few,.,TRBJ1-2,TRBV6-5,TGTGCCATCACCCGGGGGGGTGAGCTTCATGGCTACACCTTC,CAITRGGELHGYTF
few,TRBD1,TRBJ1-2,TRBV6-6,TGTGCCAGCAGGCTCGGGACAGCTAACTATGGCTACACCTTC,CASRLGTANYGYTF
.,.,TRBJ2-3,TRBV5-1,TGCGCCAGCAGCTTGGACAGCACAGATACGCAGTATTTT,CASSLDSTDTQYF
few,.,TRBJ1-5,TRBV2,TGTGCCAGCAGTACCGGGCCAGCTTTCAATCAGCCCCAGCATTTT,CASSTGPAFNQPQHF
few,.,TRBJ2-3,TRBV19,TGTGCCAGTAGTAGGACGGCAGATACGCAGTATTTT,CASSRTADTQYF
few,.,TRBJ1-1,TRBV5-1,TGCGCCAGCAGAAACTATAAGTCTGGAGATTCGAACACTGAAGCTTTCTTT,CASRNYKSGDSNTEAFF
few,TRBD2,TRBJ2-1,TRBV2,TGTGCCAGCAGGTACTGGACGGCGGGAGGCAATGAGCAGTTCTTC,CASRYWTAGGNEQFF
.,.,TRBJ2-1,TRBV14,TGTGCCAGCAGCCGCAGACCGGGTGAGCAGTTCTTC,CASSRRPGEQFF
.,.,TRBJ2-7,TRBV2,TGTGCCAGCAGAGGGGACGGGACCTACGAGCAGTACTTC,CASRGDGTYEQYF
.,.,TRBJ2-2,TRBV9,TGTGCCAGCAGCCCCCCGACAGGGAACACCGGGGAGCTGTTTTTT,CASSPPTGNTGELFF
few,.,TRBJ2-7,TRBV18,TGTGCCAGCTCACCCAGTGCCTACGAGCAGTACTTC,CASSPSAYEQYF
few,.,TRBJ1-6,TRBV7-9,TGTGCCAGCAGCTTAGAACCGGGGGCTGTTTCACCCCTCCACTTT,CASSLEPGAVSPLHF
.,.,TRBJ2-6,TRBV5-6,TGTGCCAGCAGCTTGGTGAGTGGGGCCAACGTCCTGACTTTC,CASSLVSGANVLTF
.,.,TRBJ2-7,TRBV10-2,TGCGCCAGCACCCCGGACTGGGGGCTTTACGAGCAGTACTTC,CASTPDWGLYEQYF
.,.,TRBJ2-3,TRBV28,TGTGCCAGCAGGTCACAGCAGACAGATACGCAGTATTTT,CASRSQQTDTQYF
.,TRBD2,TRBJ2-1,TRBV14,TGTGCCAGCAGCCAATCGGGACTAGTCAATGAGCAGTTCTTC,CASSQSGLVNEQFF
few,.,TRBJ2-7,TRBV14,TGTGCCAGCAGCCAAGCCCCGGGGAGGTACGAGCAGTACTTC,CASSQAPGRYEQYF
.,.,TRBJ2-6,TRBV7-9,TGTGCCAGCAGCTTAGGATGGGTCCCTGGGGCCAACGTCCTGACTTTC,CASSLGWVPGANVLTF
.,.,TRBJ2-7,TRBV9,TGTGCCAGCAGCGGCCCTTCCACGACCCACGAGCAGTACTTC,CASSGPSTTHEQYF
.,.,TRBJ2-7,TRBV7-2,TGTGCCAGCAGCTTAGCGACAGGAGAGAACGAGCAGTACTTC,CASSLATGENEQYF
.,.,TRBJ2-1,TRBV5-6,TGTGCCAGCAGCGCGACCCGAGATGAGCAGTTCTTC,CASSATRDEQFF
few,TRBD1,TRBJ2-1,TRBV18,TGTGCCAGCTCACCCGCCGGGACAGGGGTGAGCTACAATGAGCAGTTCTTC,CASSPAGTGVSYNEQFF
.,.,TRBJ1-2,TRBV30,TGTGCCTGGGGAAGAACGGAGTATGGCTACACCTTC,CAWGRTEYGYTF
.,.,TRBJ1-1,TRBV30,TGTGCCTGGGCCCGGTTCGGGTATGAAGCTTTCTTT,CAWARFGYEAFF
.,TRBD2,TRBJ2-1,TRBV14,TGTGCCAGCAGCCGGGCCCCTGATGATAGCGGGGCGCATCAAAACAATGAGCAGTTCTTC,CASSRAPDDSGAHQNNEQFF
.,.,TRBJ1-4,TRBV7-6,TGTGCCAGCAGCTTAGAGGGAGAAAAACTGTTTTTT,CASSLEGEKLFF
.,.,TRBJ1-1,TRBV30,TGTGCCTGGAGGGGGGCCCTGAACACTGAAGCTTTCTTT,CAWRGALNTEAFF
few,TRBD1,TRBJ1-2,TRBV7-2,TGTGCCAGCAGCCCCGGGACAGACTATGGCTACACCTTC,CASSPGTDYGYTF
.,.,TRBJ2-6,TRBV5-1,TGCGCCAGCGGCCCTTTGTCCCACTCTGGGGCCAACGTCCTGACTTTC,CASGPLSHSGANVLTF
.,.,TRBJ1-1,TRBV20-1,TGCAGTGCTAGGGGCTATACTGAAGCTTTCTTT,CSARGYTEAFF
.,.,TRBJ2-1,TRBV29-1,TGCAGCGCCCGACAAGGGGCTTATGAGCAGTTCTTC,CSARQGAYEQFF
.,.,TRBJ1-6,TRBV4-1,TGCGCCAGCAGCCAAGGGGGGGGCGGCGGGGAACTACCCCTCCACTTT,CASSQGGGGGELPLHF
few,TRBD2,TRBJ2-5,TRBV2,TGTGCCAGCAACGAAGGACTAGCGGACCCCAAGACCCAGTACTTC,CASNEGLADPKTQYF
.,.,TRBJ1-1,TRBV4-2,TGTGCCAGCAGGGGGACCAACACTGAAGCTTTCTTT,CASRGTNTEAFF
few,.,TRBJ1-1,TRBV30,TGTGCCTGGCTCAGGGGCGTTTGGGCTGAAGCTTTCTTT,CAWLRGVWAEAFF
.,.,TRBJ1-4,TRBV5-1,TGCGCCAGCAGCTTGGTGCCGGGAGCCGATGAAAAACTGTTTTTT,CASSLVPGADEKLFF
.,.,TRBJ2-3,TRBV28,TGTGCCAGCAGTTTATTCCATTCAGATACGCAGTATTTT,CASSLFHSDTQYF
few,TRBD2,TRBJ2-3,TRBV7-9,TGTGCCAGCAATAGCGGGGGGGATGCAGATACGCAGTATTTT,CASNSGGDADTQYF
.,.,TRBJ2-7,TRBV7-9,TGTGCCAGCAGCTTAAAAGGACAGCCGAACGAGCAGTACTTC,CASSLKGQPNEQYF
few,.,TRBJ1-2,TRBV7-9,TGTGCCAGCAGCTTAGCGCGGCAGGTCTATGGCTACACCTTC,CASSLARQVYGYTF
.,.,TRBJ2-7,TRBV28,TGTGCCAGCCACCCGGGCGCAGCAACCTACGAGCAGTACTTC,CASHPGAATYEQYF
few,.,TRBJ1-6,TRBV6-5,TGTGCCAGCAGAAGGGGGACCGTGCTTAATTCACCCCTCCACTTT,CASRRGTVLNSPLHF
.,.,TRBJ2-5,TRBV7-9,TGTGCCAGCGGCGAAACCTCGGGCCTCCTGGGGACCCAGTACTTC,CASGETSGLLGTQYF
few,.,TRBJ2-5,TRBV5-1,TGCGCCAGCAGCTTCGCCGGGAACCAAGAGACCCAGTACTTC,CASSFAGNQETQYF
few,.,TRBJ1-5,TRBV28,TGTGCCAGCAGCCCTCGGAAGGGGGGCAATCAGCCCCAGCATTTT,CASSPRKGGNQPQHF
.,.,TRBJ1-5,TRBV7-2,TGTGCCAGCACCACTCAGAGGGATCAGCCCCAGCATTTT,CASTTQRDQPQHF
.,TRBD1,TRBJ1-5,TRBV5-1,TGCGCCAGCAGCTGGAATACAGGGGCCAATCAGCCCCAGCATTTT,CASSWNTGANQPQHF
few,.,TRBJ1-3,TRBV30,TGTGCCGTCCAAGGGGGATCCTCTGGAAACACCATATATTTT,CAVQGGSSGNTIYF
few,.,TRBJ2-5,TRBV5-6,TGTGCCAGCAGCGCGGGACAGATTGGGGAGACCCAGTACTTC,CASSAGQIGETQYF
few,.,TRBJ2-2,TRBV14,TGTGCCAGCAGCCGGACCGGGACACGCGGCACCGGGGAGCTGTTTTTT,CASSRTGTRGTGELFF
few,.,TRBJ1-5,TRBV28,TGTGCCAGCAGTTACGGCAATCAGCCCCAGCATTTT,CASSYGNQPQHF
.,.,TRBJ1-1,TRBV2,TGTGCCAGCACTCCTACCGAGGACACTGAAGCTTTCTTT,CASTPTEDTEAFF
few,.,TRBJ1-1,TRBV7-3,TGTGCCAGCAGCGCCGATGGTAACACTGAAGCTTTCTTT,CASSADGNTEAFF